This TCR beta chain was captured in a study of T cells expressing NK-cell markers. Study overall: Underlying the TCR beta repertoires were sorted CD3+CD56+NKG2C+, CD3+CD56+NKG2C- and CD3+CD56-NKG2C+ T cells. HCMV serostatus: seven of eight sequenced donors positive, one negative.

Notes on this clonotype: What it recognizes is unknown.

Overall study results and limits: Among CD8+ T cells from about six donors, dominant NKG2C+ clonotypes accounted for about 1.0-8%.

Germline V CDR1 and CDR2: SGHVS, FQNEAQ. This CDR3 has 14 residues. Reprocessing the 5' RACE reads, TCRdb reports a single entry for every CDR3 protein and omits DNA. Here the sample table reports around 470,000 distinct CDR3 sequences. Sequenced sample: blood T cells: a sorted CD56 or NKG2C T cell subset, CD4+ or CD8+ T cells, or bulk PBMC T cells (not recorded which). This TCR was recovered from a woman aged 50 to 60 in good health. This rearrangement joins TRBV7-8 to TRBJ1-1; TCRdb outputs TRBD1, but without DNA this stays unchecked. The CDR3 loop reads CASSLEWDNLYAFF. Filled out from reference TRBV7-8 and TRBJ1-1, the complete variable domain reads GAGVSQSPRYKVAKRGQDVALRCDPISGHVSLFWYQQALGQGPEFLTYFQNEAQLDKSGLPSDRFFAERPEGSVSTLKIQRTQQEDSAVYLCASSLEWDNLYAFFGQGTRLTVV.